This T cell receptor beta chain was sequenced for a study of post-analysis software for immune sequencing data. cDNA libraries for TCR beta contained unique molecular identifiers. TCRdb fed the PCR reads into MiXCR, producing one record per CDR3 protein. This repertoire shows about 820,000 distinct CDR3 sequences, 53% found once; its top ten account for approximately 4.4%. Findings and limits, study-wide: TRBV5-6, TRBV5-1 and TRBV20-1 belonged to a set of roughly five TRBV segments that were more frequent in patients than controls.

From germline, CDR1 is SQVTM and CDR2 ANQGSEA. The CDR3 totals 15 residues. Trimming shortened V by 5 bases and J by 4 bases, and 18 bases separated the two germline ends. About this clonotype itself: The antigen remains undetermined.

V is TRBV29-1 and J is TRBJ2-1; D is possibly TRBD1 (6 bases). Sequencing was performed on blood. The origin of this receptor is a girl aged 5-17 years with multiple sclerosis. CDR3 protein: CSVRTGTPMYNEQFF. CDR3 coding DNA: TGCAGCGTTCGGACCGGGACACCCATGTACAATGAGCAGTTCTTC.